These 26 T cell receptor beta chains came from one sample sequenced in a study of graft-versus-host responses after intestinal transplantation. Profiled with immunoSEQ multiplex PCR; TCRdb holds only in-frame clones, not every one. Of some 48,000 clones detected, about 88% appear once; the ten largest clones hold 0.46%. No cognate antigen is known for these TCRs. The input for sequencing was unstimulated CD4+ T cells sorted from spleen or lymph node cells, taken before transplant. These receptors were taken from a human donor who was the organ donor for an intestinal transplant.

CDR3 residues: CASTLSTEAFF. The CDR3 nucleotides read TGTGCCAGCACCCTGAGTACTGAAGCTTTCTTT. The V call is TRBV6-1, the J call TRBJ1-1, with D hard to call. Germline lookup yields CDR1 MNHNS and CDR2 SASEGT. The CDR3 has 11 amino acids. V lost 7 bases and J 5 bases, leaving 8 bases between the germline ends.

The chain is built from TRBV9 and TRBJ1-1; D is undetermined. There are 12 residues in the CDR3. The ends were cut back, 4 bases at V and 3 bases at J, with 7 bases in the middle. Per the germline V gene, CDR1 is SGDLS and CDR2 is YYNGEE. The CDR3 loop is CASSNRDTEAFF. The CDR3 nucleotides are TGTGCCAGCAGCAACCGGGACACTGAAGCTTTCTTT.

This clone was observed once. This rearrangement joins TRBV6-5 to TRBJ1-6; D is ambiguous. V was pared by 6 bases and J by 6 bases, with 6 bases between. Germline loops: CDR1 MNHEY, CDR2 SVGAGI. The CDR3 length is 12 residues. The CDR3 protein is CASRAPNSPLHF. The CDR3 DNA sequence: TGTGCCAGCAGGGCCCCTAATTCACCCCTCCACTTT.

The sample holds a few counts of this clone. This chain joins TRBV19 and TRBJ2-2; 7 positions agree with TRBD1. The CDR3 runs 15 residues. V was pared by 10 bases and J by 4 bases, with 12 bases of the junction left unmatched. Germline V lookup: CDR1 LNHDA, CDR2 SQIVND (reference sequence). In nucleotides, the CDR3 is TGTGCCACTAGATCCGGGACAGTACGCACCGGGGAGCTGTTTTTT. Translated, it gives CATRSGTVRTGELFF.

The chain combines TRBV7-6 with TRBJ2-2; D remains unclear. Germline CDR1 is SGHVS and CDR2 is FNYEAQ. This CDR3 is 14 amino acids long. Trimming left V 2 bases short and J 1 base short, with 5 bases between. As DNA, the CDR3 is TGTGCCAGCAGCTTACCAGGGAACACCGGGGAGCTGTTTTTT. This codes for CASSLPGNTGELFF.

The sample holds one count of this clone. This chain uses TRBV6-5 with TRBJ2-3, with D uncertain. V was trimmed by 6 bases and J by 2 bases, leaving 15 bases between them. This CDR3 region has 15 residues. The germline V gene has CDR1 MNHEY and CDR2 SVGAGI. CDR3 DNA: TGTGCCAGCAGGCCTTTGGGCCGAACCACAGATACGCAGTATTTT. The encoded protein is CASRPLGRTTDTQYF.

The rearrangement joins TRBV21-1 to TRBJ1-5; no DNA check was done on the table's D call, TRBD1. TRBV21-1 counts as a pseudogene. This CDR3 has 16 amino acids. In nucleotides, the CDR3 is TGTGCCAGCAGCAAGCGCATTACAGGGGTTTGCCAGCCCCAGCATTTT. It specifies CASSKRITGVCQPQHF.

This chain links TRBV30 with TRBJ2-3; TRBD2 agrees at 13 bases. Germline V lookup: CDR1 GTSNPN, CDR2 SVGIG (reference sequence). CDR3 length: 14 amino acids. CDR3 nucleotide sequence: TGTGCGGAGGGACTAGCGGGGCAAGGGGATACGCAGTATTTT. Protein: CAEGLAGQGDTQYF.

The chain joins TRBV9 to TRBJ2-5; D might be TRBD2 (6 bases). CDR1 SGDLS and CDR2 YYNGEE come from the germline V gene. The CDR3 has 15 amino acids. Deletions cut 3 bases from V and 1 base from J, with 13 bases between. In nucleotides, the CDR3 is TGTGCCAGCAGCGGTGACTCGGGACTCCAAGAGACCCAGTACTTC. It translates to CASSGDSGLQETQYF.

The chain joins TRBV10-2 to TRBJ2-3; the match to TRBD2 covers 11 bases. Germline-derived CDR1 and CDR2 are WSHSY and SAAADI. The CDR3 has 12 residues. The V gene end was trimmed by 11 bases and the J gene end by 7 bases; junction bases not matched to a gene: 5. The CDR3 reads CAVGTSGHTQYF. CDR3 bases: TGCGCCGTCGGGACTAGCGGCCATACGCAGTATTTT.

The J gene is TRBJ2-7, the V gene TRBV19; no clear D. The CDR3 has 14 amino acids. The germline V and J ends were trimmed by 7 bases and 0 bases, with 13 bases remaining between them. CDR1 LNHDA and CDR2 SQIVND come from the germline V gene (reference sequence). The CDR3 loop reads CASKIQVSSYEQYF. In DNA, the CDR3 is TGTGCCAGTAAGATTCAGGTTAGCTCCTACGAGCAGTACTTC. Full variable domain (missing parts from reference TRBV19 and TRBJ2-7): DGGITQSPKYLFRKEGQNVTLSCEQNLNHDAMYWYRQDPGQGLRLIYYSQIVNDFQKGDIAEGYSVSREKKESFPLTVTSAQKNPTAFYLCASKIQVSSYEQYFGPGTRLTVT.

V usage is TRBV5-4 and J usage is TRBJ1-1, with D hard to call. The CDR3 length is 11 residues. CDR1 is SGHNT and CDR2 is YYREEE in the germline V gene (reference sequence). Trimming took 4 bases from V and 1 from J, leaving 2 bases between them. The CDR3 bases are TGTGCCAGCAGCAAGAACACTGAAGCTTTCTTT. It encodes CASSKNTEAFF.

The chain recombines TRBV7-2 with TRBJ1-1, with 7 bases identical to TRBD1. The CDR3 runs 14 residues. Unmatched junction bases numbered 7, after V lost 4 bases and J lost 5 bases. The germline V gene has CDR1 SGHTA and CDR2 FQGNSA. The CDR3 is CASSYRQGWTEAFF. DNA for the CDR3: TGTGCCAGCAGCTACCGACAGGGATGGACTGAAGCTTTCTTT.

The CDR3 nucleotides are TGTGCCAGCAGCTTACCACAGGGACTCTACGAGCAGTACTTC. The encoded protein is CASSLPQGLYEQYF. This sequence joins TRBV7-2 and TRBJ2-7; D possibly matches TRBD1 or TRBD2 (6 bases each). Looked up from germline, CDR1 is SGHTA and CDR2 is FQGNSA. CDR3 length: 14 residues. The V end lost 2 bases, the J end lost 3 bases, and 11 bases lay between the germline ends.

V usage is TRBV19 and J usage is TRBJ2-5; tentatively, D is TRBD1 (6 bases). Trimming cost V 5 bases and J 3 bases, with 10 bases left between them. Germline-derived CDR1 and CDR2 are LNHDA and SQIVND (reference sequence). The CDR3 extends over 13 amino acids. DNA for the CDR3: TGTGCCAGTAGTTCGACAGGAAAAGAGACCCAGTACTTC. Its protein is CASSSTGKETQYF.

The V gene is TRBV6-9, the J gene TRBJ1-1; no reliable D call. Trimming removed 2 bases at V and 4 bases at J, with 5 bases between. The germline V gene has CDR1 MNHGY and CDR2 SVAAGI. CDR3 length: 12 amino acids. This chain's CDR3 is CASSYKVTEAFF. CDR3 nucleotides: TGTGCCAGCAGTTATAAGGTCACTGAAGCTTTCTTT.

The V call is TRBV6-1, the J call TRBJ2-7, with TRBD1 matching 8 bases. This CDR3 is 14 amino acids long. J gave up 2 bases and V 6 bases, and 6 bases lay outside the gene matches. Germline V lookup: CDR1 MNHNS, CDR2 SASEGT. The CDR3 DNA is TGTGCCAGCAGCAGGACAGGGCAGACCTACGAGCAGTACTTC. Residues: CASSRTGQTYEQYF.

V is TRBV15 and J is TRBJ1-2; no clear D. The ends were cut back, 1 base at V and 5 bases at J, with 11 bases in the middle. The CDR3 spans 14 residues. Germline V gives CDR1 LNHNV, CDR2 YYDKDF (reference sequence). CDR3 nucleotide sequence: TGTGCCACCAGCAGAGGAACGGAGGGTTATGGCTACACCTTC. Translated: CATSRGTEGYGYTF.

The chain combines TRBV6-6 with TRBJ2-3; 10 bases align to TRBD2. J gave up 2 bases and V 6 bases, and 5 bases lay outside the gene matches. The CDR3 consists of 15 residues. From germline, CDR1 is MNHNY and CDR2 SVGAGI (reference sequence). Here the CDR3 DNA reads TGTGCCAGCAGAAGACTAGCGGGCACCACAGATACGCAGTATTTT. It codes for CASRRLAGTTDTQYF.

The V gene is TRBV2, the J gene TRBJ2-3, with D possibly being TRBD1 (5 bases). Germline CDR1 SNHLY, CDR2 FYNNEI. V was clipped by 3 bases and J by 2 bases, with 12 bases between them. The CDR3 covers 15 residues. The CDR3 spells CASSETAQLTDTQYF. CDR3 DNA sequence: TGTGCCAGCAGTGAGACAGCCCAACTCACAGATACGCAGTATTTT.

This clone was counted only a few times. V and J are TRBV4-2 and TRBJ2-7, with TRBD2 matching 10 bases. The CDR3 has 16 residues. With 4 bases clipped from V and 4 bases from J, the junction kept 10 bases outside the gene matches. Germline values: CDR1 LGHNA, CDR2 YNFKEQ. The CDR3 region has the DNA TGTGCCAGCAGCCCCCTGGGCGGTAGCGGGAGGTACGAGCAGTACTTC. It is translated as CASSPLGGSGRYEQYF.

This rearrangement joins TRBV29-1 to TRBJ2-7; D remains ambiguous. Germline V gene data show CDR1 as SQVTM and CDR2 as ANQGSEA. The V and J ends lost 3 bases and 1 base respectively, with 10 bases between them. The CDR3 covers 13 residues. The CDR3 DNA is TGCAGCGTTGAGGACCAACCGTCCTACGAGCAGTACTTC. It specifies CSVEDQPSYEQYF.

The chain combines TRBV7-6 with TRBJ2-3, with D perhaps TRBD1 or TRBD2 (5 bases each). V lost 4 bases, J lost 4 bases, and 12 bases lay in between. The germline gives CDR1 SGHVS, CDR2 FNYEAQ. This CDR3 spans 14 amino acids. CDR3 bases: TGTGCCAGCAGCTCCCCGGGGCGGTCAGATACGCAGTATTTT. This codes for CASSSPGRSDTQYF.

The rearrangement links TRBV19 to TRBJ2-7; weak D call: TRBD1 (6 bases). The CDR3 length is 15 residues. The germline V and J ends were trimmed by 2 bases and 2 bases, with 13 bases remaining between them. The germline CDR1 and CDR2 sequences are LNHDA and SQIVND (reference sequence). The DNA for the CDR3 is TGTGCCAGTAGTATATCTGGGACAAAAACCTACGAGCAGTACTTC. It is translated as CASSISGTKTYEQYF.

CDR3 amino acids: CASSLRDYYNEQFF. CDR3 DNA sequence: TGTGCCAGCAGCTTACGGGATTACTACAATGAGCAGTTCTTC. The chain uses TRBV7-2 and TRBJ2-1; perhaps TRBD2 as D (5 bases). The CDR3 is 14 amino acids. V was shortened by 2 bases and J by 3 bases, with 8 bases between the two germline ends. Germline assignment: CDR1 SGHTA and CDR2 FQGNSA.

The chain uses TRBV30 and TRBJ2-3; the D is unclear. The CDR3 runs to 14 residues. Per the germline V gene, CDR1 is GTSNPN and CDR2 is SVGIG (reference sequence). Trimming stripped 0 bases from V and 5 bases from J, with 12 bases between. The CDR3 nucleotides read TGTGCCTGGAGTGTAGTTACCTCGAGAGATACGCAGTATTTT. The encoded protein is CAWSVVTSRDTQYF.